This TCR beta chain came from a study of Graves' ophthalmopathy and Graves' hyperthyroidism. The authors amplified TCR beta CDR3 regions, and they did so from RNA transcripts for repertoire sequencing. HTBI primers were employed in first-round RT-PCR, then a second-round multiplex PCR followed. TCRdb fed the multiplex PCR reads into MiXCR, producing one record per CDR3 protein. The sample contains hundreds of thousands of distinct CDR3 sequences, roughly 20% of which appear only once. This clonotype appeared many times. This CDR3 comprises 14 residues. The V end was cut by 4 bases, the J end by 5 bases, with 14 bases between. Germline-derived CDR1 and CDR2 are MNHEY and SVGAGI.

The sequence was collected from a woman aged 18 to 35 with stable Graves' hyperthyroidism. The chain couples TRBV6-5 to TRBJ1-1, with D possibly TRBD1 on 6 matching bases. Sequencing was carried out using peripheral blood. CDR3 sequence reads: CASSSPSGVTEAFF. The CDR3 DNA reads as TGTGCCAGCAGTTCCCCCTCAGGGGTGACTGAAGCTTTCTTT.